This passage covers 7 T cell receptor beta chains from one sample sequenced in a study of identical twins. TCRdb used MiXCR to reprocess the 5' RACE reads, holding one entry per CDR3 protein. Seen here are about 1.7 million distinct CDR3 sequences, about 31% observed once, and the top ten hold approximately 0.25%. Sequencing was performed on cord blood. These receptors came from a newborn girl in good health.

The rearrangement uses TRBV20-1 and TRBJ2-1; 11 bases match TRBD2. The CDR3 is 17 amino acids. V gave up 0 bases and J gave up 4 bases; unmatched junction bases: 8. Germline V gene lookup returns CDR1 DFQATT and CDR2 SNEGSKA (reference sequence). Written as DNA, the CDR3 is TGCAGTGCTAGAGATTCGGCGGGGACTAGCGGTTACAATGAGCAGTTCTTC. Translating gives CSARDSAGTSGYNEQFF.

The chain carries TRBV11-1 and TRBJ2-1; the match to TRBD2 covers 10 bases. CDR3 length: 16 amino acids. CDR1 is SGHAT and CDR2 is FQDESV in the germline V gene (reference sequence). The V and J ends lost 5 bases and 2 bases, in that order; junction bases with no gene match: 6. The DNA of the CDR3 is TGTGCCAGCAGCCCAGCTAGCGGGAGACCCTACAATGAGCAGTTCTTC. This gives the protein CASSPASGRPYNEQFF.

The V gene is TRBV28, the J gene TRBJ2-1; TRBD2 is a possible D gene (6 bases). Trimming cost V 7 bases and J 3 bases, with 19 bases left between them. The CDR3 consists of 16 residues. Germline assignment: CDR1 MDHEN and CDR2 SYDVKM. For the CDR3, the DNA is TGTGCCAGCAACGGAGGTTCCCCCGGGAGCTACAATGAGCAGTTCTTC. It codes for CASNGGSPGSYNEQFF.

This chain connects TRBV4-1 to TRBJ2-7; possible D gene TRBD1, 6 bases. V was pared by 4 bases and J by 3 bases, with 16 bases between. This CDR3 spans 15 amino acids. Germline V gene data show CDR1 as MGHRA and CDR2 as YSYEKL. CDR3 residues: CASSPGQGDIYEQYF. CDR3 sequence (DNA): TGCGCCAGCAGCCCGGGACAAGGGGACATCTACGAGCAGTACTTC.

J is TRBJ2-3 and V is TRBV4-1, with TRBD2 matching 8 bases. Germline lookup yields CDR1 MGHRA and CDR2 YSYEKL. V trimming: 1 base; J trimming: 0 bases; junction bases outside the gene matches: 6. This CDR3 comprises 17 residues. The chain's CDR3 is CASSQVVTSASTDTQYF. CDR3 DNA: TGCGCCAGCAGCCAAGTCGTGACTAGCGCTAGCACAGATACGCAGTATTTT.

This clonotype was found a few times. V gene TRBV29-1 combines with J gene TRBJ1-1; D is unresolved. CDR3 length: 13 amino acids. Germline V gives CDR1 SQVTM, CDR2 ANQGSEA. V shed 3 bases and J shed 1 base, with 9 bases lying between them. CDR3: CSVERGRNTEAFF. CDR3 DNA sequence: TGCAGCGTTGAGCGAGGCAGGAACACTGAAGCTTTCTTT.

This clonotype was seen at least ten times. J is TRBJ2-7 and V is TRBV5-1, with TRBD1 matching over 7 bases. In germline, CDR1 is SGHRS, CDR2 YFSETQ. With V trimmed by 4 bases and J by 2 bases, 9 bases remained unmatched. This CDR3 is built from 15 residues. This CDR3 reads CASSPGTVNAYEQYF. As DNA, the CDR3 is TGCGCCAGCAGCCCCGGGACAGTTAACGCCTACGAGCAGTACTTC.